This T cell receptor beta chain was sequenced in a study of T cell repertoires in cytomegalovirus infection (dated by TCRdb to between 2018 and 2020). Describing the broader study: The peptide stimulations were aimed at well-studied HLA-B-restricted epitopes as well as recently identified HLA-C-restricted CMV epitopes, whose presentation resists viral immunomodulation. Donor HLA type was relevant to the analysis, as public TCR beta signatures indicated carriage of CMV infection together with the matching HLA type. Broader findings and caveats from the paper: The ex vivo response was dominated by HLA-C-restricted CMV-specific TCR beta clonotypes, which also provided the single most frequent clonotype in two of eight donors. In both this cohort and an independent cohort of 300 to 450 donors, the cumulative frequency of public TCR beta family members distinguished carriers of CMV infection plus the relevant HLA type.

The CDR3 covers 16 residues, taking in both the cysteine and the phenylalanine. Only the CDR3 DNA stays, 48 bases, in frame from base 1. Via the germline V gene, CDR1 is LGHNA and CDR2 YSLEER. V was cut back by 1 base and J by 4 bases, leaving a gap of 13 bases between them. Sequencing was carried out with an Illumina HiSeq 1500. TCRdb reran the public reads through fastp at Q25 and MiXCR, keeping productive beta chains. Each entry merges the rows of one CDR3 protein and shows their most common DNA and genes. The sample table lists some 800,000 distinct CDR3 sequences, less than 35% of them with a count of one. The ten largest clones represent about an eighth of the sample. This clonotype was counted only a few times. This receptor's antigen is unknown. Qualities for individual bases were not recorded, and no much larger clone is one base off. This specimen's treatment or condition label, interpreted: in vitro stimulation with specific CMV peptide epitopes to enrich CMV-specific T cells.

This TCR was sampled from a human donor in good health (CMV status not recorded). Some clones in this sample may be carry-over from other donors' samples. The chain uses TRBV4-3 and TRBJ1-4; the D gene is not confidently resolved. The specimen comprised cultured CD8+ T cells from PBMCs, sampled from culture after CMV antigen stimulation. The DNA sequence is given as TGCGCCAGCAGCCAAGGGGTGTATGGCCGTAATGAAAAACTGTTTTTT. Its protein reads: CASSQGVYGRNEKLFF.